This T cell receptor (beta chain) appears in the sequencing data of a study of T cells in Graves' hyperthyroidism and ophthalmopathy. RNA transcripts gave rise to amplified TCR beta CDR3 regions. Researchers ran a first-round RT-PCR on the TCR CDR3 using the HTBI primer set. Using its own MiXCR run on the multiplex PCR reads, TCRdb lists one record per CDR3 protein. The sample gives about 99,000 distinct CDR3 sequences, about 45% of which show up once; about 25% is in the top ten. Germline-derived CDR1 and CDR2 are SEHNR and FQNEAQ (reference sequence). V was shortened by 4 bases and J by 8 bases, with 15 bases between the two germline ends. The length of the CDR3 is 15 residues. This clonotype was seen repeatedly, ten times or more.

The receptor was derived from a man aged 40-55 years with Graves' hyperthyroidism. The genes are TRBV7-9 and TRBJ1-6; D gene unclear. The sequenced sample was blood. For the CDR3, the DNA is TGTGCCAGCAGCTCCGGACTCTCAACGGATTCACCCCTCCACTTT. Residues: CASSSGLSTDSPLHF.